This T cell receptor (beta chain) appears in the sequencing data of a study of T cell repertoires in cytomegalovirus infection. V dropped 5 bases and J dropped 7 bases, with 12 bases sitting between them. The CDR3 spans 13 residues. The V gene's germline CDR1 is MNHEY and CDR2 SVGEGT. This clonotype showed up just a few times. TCRdb processed the reads anew with MiXCR; each CDR3 protein has one entry. The sample carries around 350,000 distinct CDR3 sequences, roughly 18% recorded once. The rearrangement uses TRBV6-2 or TRBV6-3 and TRBJ1-5, with TRBD1 as a possible D gene (5 bases). The receptor's source is a human donor in good health (CMV status not recorded). Some clones in this sample may be carry-over from other donors' samples. The sequenced material came from PBMCs. In DNA, the CDR3 is TGTGCCAGCAGTGTACAGGAGAGGCAGCCCCAGCATTTT. Protein: CASSVQERQPQHF.